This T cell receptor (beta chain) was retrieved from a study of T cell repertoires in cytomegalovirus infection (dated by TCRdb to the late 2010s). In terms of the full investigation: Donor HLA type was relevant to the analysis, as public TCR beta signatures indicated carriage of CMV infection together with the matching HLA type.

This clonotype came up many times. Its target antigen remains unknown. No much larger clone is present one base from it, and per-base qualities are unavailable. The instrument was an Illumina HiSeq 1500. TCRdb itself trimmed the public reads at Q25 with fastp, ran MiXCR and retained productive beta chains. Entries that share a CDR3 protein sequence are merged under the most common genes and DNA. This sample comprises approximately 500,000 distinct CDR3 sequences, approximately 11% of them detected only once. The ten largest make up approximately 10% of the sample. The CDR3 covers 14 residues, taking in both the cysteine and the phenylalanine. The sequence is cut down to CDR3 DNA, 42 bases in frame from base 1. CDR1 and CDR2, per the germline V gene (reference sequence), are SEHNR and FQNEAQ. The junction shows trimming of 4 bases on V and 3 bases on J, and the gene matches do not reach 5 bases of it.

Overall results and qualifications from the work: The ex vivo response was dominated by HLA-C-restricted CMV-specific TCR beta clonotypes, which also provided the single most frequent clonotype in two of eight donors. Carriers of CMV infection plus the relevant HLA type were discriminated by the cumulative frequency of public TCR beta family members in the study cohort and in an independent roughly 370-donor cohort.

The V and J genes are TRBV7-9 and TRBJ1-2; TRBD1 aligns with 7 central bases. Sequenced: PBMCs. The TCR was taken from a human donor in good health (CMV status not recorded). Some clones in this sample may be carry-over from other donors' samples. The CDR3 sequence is CASSYPGQDYGYTF. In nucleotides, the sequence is TGTGCCAGCAGCTACCCTGGACAGGACTATGGCTACACCTTC.